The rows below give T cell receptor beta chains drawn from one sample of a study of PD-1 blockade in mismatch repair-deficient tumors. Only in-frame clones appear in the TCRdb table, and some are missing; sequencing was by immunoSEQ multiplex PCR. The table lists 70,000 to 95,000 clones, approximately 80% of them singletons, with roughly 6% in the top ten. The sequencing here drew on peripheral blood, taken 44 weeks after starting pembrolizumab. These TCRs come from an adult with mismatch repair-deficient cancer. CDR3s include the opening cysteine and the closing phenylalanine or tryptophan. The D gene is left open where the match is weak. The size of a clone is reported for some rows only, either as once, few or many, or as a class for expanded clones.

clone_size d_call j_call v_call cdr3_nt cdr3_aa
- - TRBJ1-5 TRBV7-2 TGTGCCAGCAGCCTTAGAGTCGCCGGCGAGGGGCCCCAGCATTTT CASSLRVAGEGPQHF
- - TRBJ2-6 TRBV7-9 TGTGCCAGCAGCTCCCACACTAACTCTGGGGCCAACGTCCTGACTTTC CASSSHTNSGANVLTF
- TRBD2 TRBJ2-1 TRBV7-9 TGTGCCAGCAGCCCCGGGACTAGCGGGGCCTACAATGAGCAGTTCTTC CASSPGTSGAYNEQFF
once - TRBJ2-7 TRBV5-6 TGTGCCAGCAGCTCGGGACTCCTCTACGAGCAGTACTTC CASSSGLLYEQYF
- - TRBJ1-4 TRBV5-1 TGCGCCAGCTGGGAAGGGGCAGGGGTTGAAAAACTGTTTTTT CASWEGAGVEKLFF
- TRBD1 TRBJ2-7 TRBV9 TGTGCCAGCAGCGTCTCCGGGACAGTCTCCTACGAGCAGTACTTC CASSVSGTVSYEQYF
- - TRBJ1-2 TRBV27 TGTGCCAGCAGACCCAAGAGTTACAACTATGGCTACACCTTC CASRPKSYNYGYTF
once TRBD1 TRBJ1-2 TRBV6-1 TGTGCCAGCAGTGAAGTTCGGACAGGGGGAAGCGGCTACACCTTC CASSEVRTGGSGYTF
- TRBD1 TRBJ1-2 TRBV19 TGTGCCAGTAGTATTCTCGGACAGGAAAGGGATGGCTACACCTTC CASSILGQERDGYTF
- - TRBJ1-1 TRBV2 TGTGCCAGCAGTCAAGGCCAGAACACTGAAGCTTTCTTT CASSQGQNTEAFF
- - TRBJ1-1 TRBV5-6 TGTGCCAGCAGCTTGGGCAAGGGGTGGACTGAAGCTTTCTTT CASSLGKGWTEAFF
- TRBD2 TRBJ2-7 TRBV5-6 TGTGCCAGCAGCTCTGGACTAGCGAGCTCCTACGAGCAGTACTTC CASSSGLASSYEQYF
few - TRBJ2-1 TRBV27 TGTGCCAGTATGAGGGGCGCTAGCTCCTACAATGAGCAGTTCTTC CASMRGASSYNEQFF
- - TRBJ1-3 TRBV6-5 TGTGCCAGCAGACCCGCAGACTCTGGAAACACCATATATTTT CASRPADSGNTIYF
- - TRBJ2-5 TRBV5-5 TGTGCCAGCAGCTGGCTAGAGACCCAGTACTTC CASSWLETQYF
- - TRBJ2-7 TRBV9 TGTGCCAGCAGCCGTGGGGACTACGAGCAGTACTTC CASSRGDYEQYF
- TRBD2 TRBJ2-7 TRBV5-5 TGTGCCAGCAGCTCCAGCGGGAGGGCCGCCTACGAGCAGTACTTC CASSSSGRAAYEQYF
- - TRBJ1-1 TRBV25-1 TGTGCCAGCAGATCCACAGGCTCCATGTCTGAAGCTTTCTTT CASRSTGSMSEAFF
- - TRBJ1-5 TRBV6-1 TGTGCCAGCAGTGAAGGACCGCTCAATCAGCCCCAGCATTTT CASSEGPLNQPQHF
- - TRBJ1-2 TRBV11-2 TGTGCCAGCAGCTTAGGGCGGGGGAACTATGGCTACACCTTC CASSLGRGNYGYTF
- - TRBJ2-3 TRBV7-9 TGTGCCAGCAGCCCCCTCGAGGGGGGCGCGCAGTATTTT CASSPLEGGAQYF
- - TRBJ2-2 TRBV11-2 TGTGCCAGCAGCTTATCAAGTCATCGCACCGGGGAGCTGTTTTTT CASSLSSHRTGELFF
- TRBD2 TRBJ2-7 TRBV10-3 TGTGCCACCAGGCCTGGTAGCGGGAGCGACTACGAGCAGTACTTC CATRPGSGSDYEQYF
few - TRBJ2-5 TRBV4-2 TGTGCCAGCAGACCCTCGGCGGCCCGCCAAGAGACCCAGTACTTC CASRPSAARQETQYF
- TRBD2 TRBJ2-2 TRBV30 TGTGCCTGGAGCTCAAGACTAGCATTGAACACCGGGGAGCTGTTTTTT CAWSSRLALNTGELFF
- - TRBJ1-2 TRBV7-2 TGTGCCAGCAGCTTCCCGGACAGCTACTATGGCTACACCTTC CASSFPDSYYGYTF
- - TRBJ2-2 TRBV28 TGTGCCAGCAGTTTACCCCCCCCAACCGGGGGCACCGGGGAGCTGTTTTTT CASSLPPPTGGTGELFF
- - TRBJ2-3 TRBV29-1 TGCAGCGGGCGAGACAGCACAGATACGCAGTATTTT CSGRDSTDTQYF
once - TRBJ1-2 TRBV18 TGTGCCAGCTCACCCCAGCCTTCGGGAGGGAACTATGGCTACACCTTC CASSPQPSGGNYGYTF
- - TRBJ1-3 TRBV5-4 TGTGCCAGCAGCAAGCTGGGTGGAAACACCATATATTTT CASSKLGGNTIYF
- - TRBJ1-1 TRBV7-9 TGTGCCAGCAGCTCCAAAGGTCGGAACACTGAAGCTTTCTTT CASSSKGRNTEAFF
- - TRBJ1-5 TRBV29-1 TGCAGCGTTGGACACGGCAATCAGCCCCAGCATTTT CSVGHGNQPQHF
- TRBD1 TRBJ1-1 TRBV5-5 TGTGCCACGACAGGGGGCGGTCTCACTGAAGCTTTCTTT CATTGGGLTEAFF
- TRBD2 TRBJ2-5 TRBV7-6 TGTGCCAGCAGCCCCTCCCCCAGCGGGAAAGAGACCCAGTACTTC CASSPSPSGKETQYF
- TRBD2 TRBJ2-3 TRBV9 TGTGCCAGCAGCGTAGGGGCGGGAGGAGGCACAGATACGCAGTATTTT CASSVGAGGGTDTQYF
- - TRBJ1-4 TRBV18 TGTGCCAGCTCAAGTTCCGGGGGTTTTATTGAAAAACTGTTTTTT CASSSSGGFIEKLFF
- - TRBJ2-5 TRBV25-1 TGTGCCAGCAGTGAATATTGGACGGAGCAAGAGACCCAGTACTTC CASSEYWTEQETQYF
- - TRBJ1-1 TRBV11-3 TGTGCCAGCAGCTTCGGGGGAGAAGGGAACACTGAAGCTTTCTTT CASSFGGEGNTEAFF
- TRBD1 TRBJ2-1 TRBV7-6 TGTGCCAGCAGTTTTCAGGGGGCGGATGAGCAGTTCTTC CASSFQGADEQFF
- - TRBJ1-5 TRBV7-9 TGTGCCAGCAGCTTAGGTTCCTCCAGGAGACCCTATAGCAATCAGCCCCAGCATTTT CASSLGSSRRPYSNQPQHF
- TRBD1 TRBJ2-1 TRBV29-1 TGCAGCGTACTTACAGGGGGTGAGCAGTTCTTC CSVLTGGEQFF
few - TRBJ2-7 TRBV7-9 TGTGCCAGCAGCTCTCCTTTGGGGGAGATCTACGAGCAGTACTTC CASSSPLGEIYEQYF
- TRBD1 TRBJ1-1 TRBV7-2 TGTGCCAGCAGCTTAGCGGGGACAGGGGTCACTGAAGCTTTCTTT CASSLAGTGVTEAFF
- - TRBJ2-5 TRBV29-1 TGCAGCGTTGAAGAAGGCTCTGCGGCCCAGTACTTC CSVEEGSAAQYF
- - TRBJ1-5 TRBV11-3 TGTGCCAGCAGCTTAGAGCAGGGACCCCAGCATTTT CASSLEQGPQHF
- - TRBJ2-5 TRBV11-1 TGTGCCAGCAGCCCCAACGGGGGGACCCAGTACTTC CASSPNGGTQYF
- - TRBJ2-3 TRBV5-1 TGCGCCAGCAGCCTAGAGGGGGCAGATACGCAGTATTTT CASSLEGADTQYF
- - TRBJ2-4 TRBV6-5 TGTGCCGCGCGGAGGGCTCGAGCCGGATTTCAGTACTTC CAARRARAGFQYF
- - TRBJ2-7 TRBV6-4 TGTGCCAGCAGTGACCGACCGGGTGTGGGCGAGCAGTACTTC CASSDRPGVGEQYF
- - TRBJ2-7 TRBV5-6 TGTGCCAGCACCCCGGGCAGGGGACACTCCTACGAGCAGTACTTC CASTPGRGHSYEQYF
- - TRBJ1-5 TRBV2 TGTGCCAGCAGTGAATACAGGGAAGGCAATCAGCCCCAGCATTTT CASSEYREGNQPQHF
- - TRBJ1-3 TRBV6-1 TGTGCCAGCAGTGAAAAGTTGGGCGGTGGAAACACCATATATTTT CASSEKLGGGNTIYF
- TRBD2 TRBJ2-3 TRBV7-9 TGTGCCAGCAGCTTACCTTCCAGCGGCGGGAGGGTTTGGGCAGATACGCAGTATTTT CASSLPSSGGRVWADTQYF
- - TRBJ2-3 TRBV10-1 TGCGCCAGCAATGTTGAGGGGGCAGATACGCAGTATTTT CASNVEGADTQYF
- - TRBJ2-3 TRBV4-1 TGCGCCAGCAGCCAAGTGGGAGATACGCAGTATTTT CASSQVGDTQYF